This T cell receptor (beta chain) derives from a study of cytomegalovirus exposure and HLA in healthy donors. Overall study results and limits: Among the CMV-associated chains, a few were confirmed in vitro as specific for CMV antigens. Both high specificity and high sensitivity reportedly marked the classifier's diagnosis of cytomegalovirus status. Some public TCRs appeared in many individuals, while most sequences were rare. Altogether, 160 or so TCR beta chains were recorded as cytomegalovirus-associated.

The protocol was immunoSEQ multiplex PCR, while the TCRdb copy is restricted to in-frame clones and leaves out a portion. The table shows more than 110,000 clones, with about four fifths occurring only once. Turning to this clone: Its antigen remains unknown.

The CDR3 sequence is 13 residues long. The ends lost 2 bases at V and 8 bases at J; junction bases unmatched: 4. CDR1 is SGDLS and CDR2 is YYNGEE in the germline V gene. The chain employs TRBV9 and TRBJ2-1; 7 bases map to TRBD1. The sequencing input was PBMCs. The TCR was taken from a woman aged 25 to 39 in good health and CMV-seronegative. CDR3 DNA: TGTGCCAGCAGCGTTAGACAGGGAGATGAGCAGTTCTTC. This translates into CASSVRQGDEQFF.